The 28 T cell receptor beta chains presented below share a single source sample, sequenced in a study of CD8 T cells in ankylosing spondylitis (TCRdb year 2017). Library preparation used 5' RACE. The listed sequencing device is Illumina HiSeq 2500. The raw public data were reprocessed by TCRdb itself: fastp quality trimming at Q25, MiXCR clonotype calling, in-frame beta chains only. Each record represents a unique CDR3 protein, reported with the most common genes and DNA among its rows. This sample comprises 200,000 or so distinct CDR3 sequences, 15% to 20% of them detected only once. The ten largest clones add up to 4.3% of the sample. Sequenced sample: blood, either unsorted or a sorted T cell fraction (not recorded which). These receptor sequences come from a male donor aged 5-29 years with ankylosing spondylitis or in good health (not recorded which). Donor details come from another sample of the same person, matched by shared clones.

This clonotype was detected ten times or more. The chain combines TRBV14 with TRBJ1-6, with D possibly TRBD1 on 5 matching bases. CDR1 and CDR2 (germline): SGHDN, FVKESK. This CDR3 has 16 amino acids. Trimming left V 4 bases short and J 10 bases short, with 20 bases between. The CDR3 here is CASSLITGTRDSPLHF. In nucleotides, the CDR3 is TGTGCCAGCAGCCTAATTACCGGGACTAGAGACTCACCCCTCCACTTT. Combining the CDR3 with reference TRBV14 and TRBJ1-6 gives the whole variable domain EAGVTQFPSHSVIEKGQTVTLRCDPISGHDNLYWYRRVMGKEIKFLLHFVKESKQDESGMPNNRFLAERTGGTYSTLKVQPAELEDSGVYFCASSLITGTRDSPLHFGNGTRLTVT.

The chain couples TRBV29-1 to TRBJ2-1; D remains ambiguous. The CDR3 totals 13 residues. The V end lost 3 bases, the J end lost 2 bases, and 8 bases lay between the germline ends. Germline CDR1 SQVTM, CDR2 ANQGSEA. CDR3 amino acids: CSVDRAPYNEQFF. The CDR3 coding sequence is TGCAGCGTTGATCGGGCCCCCTACAATGAGCAGTTCTTC.

This sequence joins TRBV6-2 or TRBV6-3 and TRBJ1-2; 7 bases are a match to TRBD1. CDR1 and CDR2 from the germline V gene are MNHEY and SVGEGT. V lost 2 bases, J lost 6 bases, and 15 bases stayed unmatched. There are 17 residues in the CDR3. CDR3 residues: CASSYRMATGWEDGYTF. DNA of the CDR3: TGTGCCAGCAGTTACCGTATGGCGACAGGGTGGGAGGATGGCTACACCTTC.

This clonotype was found a few times. The CDR3 loop is CASEDGLDANVLTF. CDR3 in DNA: TGTGCCAGTGAGGACGGCCTAGATGCCAACGTCCTGACTTTC. The chain links TRBV2 to TRBJ2-6; the D is unclear. Trimming removed 9 bases at V and 7 bases at J, with 16 bases between. The CDR3 is 14 amino acids. Germline V lookup: CDR1 SNHLY, CDR2 FYNNEI.

The sample holds many counts of this clonotype. The chain combines TRBV20-1 with TRBJ2-2; TRBD2 might be the D (6 bases). The CDR3 covers 15 residues. Germline CDR1 is DFQATT and CDR2 is SNEGSKA (reference sequence). Trimming removed 5 bases from V and 6 bases from J, with 19 bases in between. For the CDR3, the DNA is TGCAGTGCTCCGGCCCCGGGAGTTGGGCCCGGGGAGCTGTTTTTT. Protein sequence: CSAPAPGVGPGELFF.

The table lists this clonotype with many counts. The rearrangement links TRBV3-1 to TRBJ2-3, with 8 bases identical to TRBD2. Per germline, CDR1 LGHDT and CDR2 YNNKEL (reference sequence). CDR3 length: 17 residues. After removal of 6 bases from V and 3 bases from J, the junction contained 14 bases not matched to a gene. As DNA, the CDR3 is TGTGCCAGCAGGCGGGGGAGAAGCGGGAGTACAACAGATACGCAGTATTTT. It is translated as CASRRGRSGSTTDTQYF.

This clonotype was recorded at least ten times. V gene TRBV30 combines with J gene TRBJ2-3, with D perhaps TRBD1 or TRBD2 (5 bases each). V was clipped by 8 bases and J by 0 bases, with 12 bases between them. Germline assignment: CDR1 GTSNPN and CDR2 SVGIG (reference sequence). This CDR3 is built from 13 residues. The CDR3 reads CARGSRSTDTQYF. The CDR3 bases are TGTGCCCGGGGCAGCCGTAGCACAGATACGCAGTATTTT. Complete variable domain (other parts from reference TRBV30 and TRBJ2-3): SQTIHQWPATLVQPVGSPLSLECTVEGTSNPNLYWYRQAAGRGLQLLFYSVGIGQISSEVPQNLSASRPQDRQFILSSKKLLLSDSGFYLCARGSRSTDTQYFGPGTRLTVL.

This clonotype was recorded at least ten times. The J gene is TRBJ1-6, the V gene TRBV28, with 12 positions matching TRBD1. Germline V gene sequence: CDR1 MDHEN, CDR2 SYDVKM. V was clipped by 4 bases and J by 10 bases; unmatched bases: 5. This CDR3 has 15 residues. For the CDR3, the DNA is TGTGCCAGCAGTTCCTGGGACAGGGGGCACTCACCCCTCCACTTT. Translation: CASSSWDRGHSPLHF.

Ten or more counts support this clonotype. This chain connects TRBV6-5 to TRBJ2-5; perhaps TRBD2 as D (5 bases). CDR1 is MNHEY, CDR2 SVGAGI, per germline. Trimming pared 3 bases from V and 6 bases from J, leaving 20 bases between. This CDR3 contains 16 residues. CDR3 loop: CASSYSTTRALKTQYF. The CDR3 bases are TGTGCCAGCAGTTATTCCACCACGCGGGCCCTAAAGACCCAGTACTTC.

This clonotype occurred many times. This chain joins TRBV2 and TRBJ2-5; D call uncertain. With 8 bases removed from V and 0 bases from J, the gap between germline ends came to 13 bases. Per the germline V gene, CDR1 is SNHLY and CDR2 is FYNNEI. The CDR3 is made up of 14 amino acids. DNA of the CDR3: TGTGCCAGCTGTATAAACCGGAACCAAGAGACCCAGTACTTC. Translation: CASCINRNQETQYF.

This clonotype was detected many times. The V and J genes are TRBV7-9 and TRBJ1-1; 11 positions match TRBD1. CDR1 is SEHNR and CDR2 is FQNEAQ in the germline V gene (reference sequence). CDR3 length: 17 amino acids. V trimming: 3 bases; J trimming: 5 bases; junction bases outside the gene matches: 11. CDR3 amino acids: CASSFPDTGQGATEAFF. CDR3 in DNA: TGTGCCAGCAGCTTCCCAGACACTGGACAGGGGGCAACTGAAGCTTTCTTT. Full variable domain (rest looked up from reference TRBV7-9 and TRBJ1-1): DTGVSQNPRHKITKRGQNVTFRCDPISEHNRLYWYRQTLGQGPEFLTYFQNEAQLEKSRLLSDRFSAERPKGSFSTLEIQRTEQGDSAMYLCASSFPDTGQGATEAFFGQGTRLTVV.

This clonotype was detected many times. CDR3 sequence: CASSTTSGSTGELFF. The CDR3 region has the DNA TGTGCCAGCAGCACGACTAGCGGGTCCACCGGGGAGCTGTTTTTT. The gene calls are TRBV11-2 and TRBJ2-2; 10 bases agree with TRBD2. Germline V lookup: CDR1 SGHAT, CDR2 FQNNGV. The CDR3 is made up of 15 amino acids. The trim removed 5 bases at V and 4 bases at J, leaving 4 bases unmatched.

This clonotype came up many times. The chain joins TRBV6-6 to TRBJ1-2, with a possible D match to TRBD1 (5 bases). The CDR3 loop spans 13 amino acids. Germline values: CDR1 MNHNY, CDR2 SVGAGI (reference sequence). Trimming stripped 5 bases from V and 3 bases from J, with 10 bases between. CDR3 nucleotide sequence: TGTGCCAGCAGTACCGGGACGGACTATGGCTACACCTTC. It translates to CASSTGTDYGYTF.

This clonotype was seen only a few times. With a much larger clone just one base away, this may be a read error. V usage is TRBV28 and J usage is TRBJ1-1, with D unresolved. This CDR3 is 17 amino acids long. Germline lookup yields CDR1 MDHEN and CDR2 SYDVKM. In DNA, the CDR3 is TGTGCCAGCAGGAACCTGAGGGATCTAATAATGAACCCTGAAGCTTTCTTT. Amino acids: CASRNLRDLIMNPEAFF.

Ten or more counts support this clonotype. The gene calls are TRBV25-1 and TRBJ2-5; D ambiguous. CDR3 length: 14 residues. Trimming removed 4 bases from V and 2 bases from J, with 11 bases in between. The germline V gene encodes CDR1 MGHDK and CDR2 SYGVNS. For the CDR3, the DNA is TGTGCCAGCAGTGCGTTTTTCGGGCAAGAGACCCAGTACTTC. Protein: CASSAFFGQETQYF. The full variable domain, in which reference TRBV25-1 and TRBJ2-5 provide the parts outside the CDR3, is EADIYQTPRYLVIGTGKKITLECSQTMGHDKMYWYQQDPGMELHLIHYSYGVNSTEKGDLSSESTVSRIRTEHFPLTLESARPSHTSQYLCASSAFFGQETQYFGPGTRLLVL.

The genes are TRBV7-3 and TRBJ2-1, with 9 bases lining up with TRBD2. This CDR3 contains 15 residues. Losses at the gene ends were 5 bases for V and 6 bases for J; bases not matched to a gene: 8. Germline assignment: CDR1 SGHTA and CDR2 FQGTGA. The CDR3 reads CASSPPGLASNEQFF. The CDR3 DNA sequence: TGTGCCAGCAGCCCCCCGGGACTAGCTAGCAATGAGCAGTTCTTC.

This clonotype was seen repeatedly, ten times or more. This chain links TRBV7-9 with TRBJ2-7; 7 bases fit TRBD1. The ends lost 0 bases at V and 2 bases at J; junction bases unmatched: 1. This CDR3 region has 14 residues. Germline assignment: CDR1 SEHNR and CDR2 FQNEAQ (reference sequence). CDR3 sequence: CASSLAGQTYEQYV. CDR3 bases: TGTGCCAGCAGCTTAGCGGGACAGACCTACGAGCAGTACGTC.

J is TRBJ2-7 and V is TRBV5-4; D is unclear. The CDR3 contains 18 residues. The germline V and J ends were trimmed by 0 bases and 2 bases, with 21 bases remaining between them. The germline gives CDR1 SGHNT, CDR2 YYREEE (reference sequence). The CDR3 spells CASSLASPGRTTPYEQYV. The CDR3 coding sequence is TGTGCCAGCAGCTTGGCGTCCCCCGGGCGGACCACACCCTACGAGCAGTACGTC.

This clonotype was counted at least ten times. The chain recombines TRBV6-5 with TRBJ2-2, with 8 bases matching TRBD1. In germline, CDR1 is MNHEY, CDR2 SVGAGI. Losses at the gene ends were 7 bases for V and 7 bases for J; bases not matched to a gene: 20. This CDR3 contains 18 residues. The CDR3 reads CASKPPPSGQGPYGELFF. The CDR3 region has the DNA TGTGCCAGCAAACCTCCCCCCAGCGGACAGGGACCTTACGGGGAGCTGTTTTTT.

This clonotype was counted at least ten times. For the CDR3, the DNA is TGCAGCGCGGGAGGCGGGACGCATGCAACTAATGAAAAACTGTTTTTT. It translates to CSAGGGTHATNEKLFF. The chain is built from TRBV29-1 and TRBJ1-4, with a tentative D call TRBD1 (5 bases). Trimming removed 7 bases at V and 0 bases at J, with 18 bases between. This CDR3 is built from 16 residues. CDR1 and CDR2 (germline): SQVTM, ANQGSEA. Full variable domain (missing parts from reference TRBV29-1 and TRBJ1-4): SAVISQKPSRDICQRGTSLTIQCQVDSQVTMMFWYRQQPGQSLTLIATANQGSEATYESGFVIDKFPISRPNLTFSTLTVSNMSPEDSSIYLCSAGGGTHATNEKLFFGSGTQLSVL.

This clonotype was recorded at least ten times. CDR3 protein: CASSRGTSGSNEQFF. The CDR3 nucleotides read TGCGCCAGCAGTCGCGGGACTAGCGGGAGCAATGAGCAGTTCTTC. The chain links TRBV4-1 to TRBJ2-1, with TRBD2 matching over 14 bases. The CDR3 is 15 residues long. The germline V gene encodes CDR1 MGHRA and CDR2 YSYEKL. J lost 6 bases, V lost 6 bases, and 4 bases had no gene match.

At least ten counts were recorded for this clonotype. The chain is built from TRBV6-1 and TRBJ1-3; D unclear. Germline loops: CDR1 MNHNS, CDR2 SASEGT. V lost 6 bases and J lost 4, with 4 bases in between. There are 11 residues in the CDR3. The CDR3 loop is CASSYGNTIYF. The CDR3 nucleotides are TGTGCCAGCAGCTACGGAAACACCATATATTTT.

This clonotype was seen ten or more times. The chain has TRBV5-1 and TRBJ1-1; 7 bases are a match to TRBD1. Germline CDR1 SGHRS, CDR2 YFSETQ. The CDR3 is 12 amino acids. V gave up 4 bases and J gave up 11 bases; unmatched junction bases: 8. The CDR3 DNA follows: TGCGCCAGCAGCGTGGACAGGAAGATTGCTTTCTTT. Its translation is CASSVDRKIAFF.

This clonotype was seen ten or more times. The CDR3 loop is CASSLDTVEGEETQYF. The CDR3 DNA sequence: TGTGCCAGCAGCTTAGATACGGTTGAGGGTGAAGAGACCCAGTACTTC. The chain carries TRBV11-3 and TRBJ2-5, with D tentatively TRBD2 (5 bases). V lost 0 bases and J 3 bases, leaving 14 bases between the germline ends. Germline CDR1 SGHNT, CDR2 YENEEA. The CDR3 is 16 amino acids.

This clonotype showed up just a few times. This chain links TRBV10-3 with TRBJ1-6, with TRBD1 matching over 7 bases. Unmatched junction bases numbered 5, after V lost 3 bases and J lost 6 bases. The CDR3 is made up of 15 amino acids. The germline V gene has CDR1 ENHRY and CDR2 SYGVKD. DNA of the CDR3: TGTGCCATCAGTGAACCGGGACAGATTAATTCACCCCTCCACTTT. It specifies CAISEPGQINSPLHF.

This clonotype showed up many times. The genes are TRBV7-2 and TRBJ2-3; the D gene is possibly TRBD1 (5 bases). The germline V gene has CDR1 SGHTA and CDR2 FQGNSA. The CDR3 runs to 22 residues. V was shortened by 5 bases and J by 1 base, with 34 bases between the two germline ends. CDR3 sequence: CASSHQSWAGQTFLRGTDTQYF. The CDR3 DNA is TGTGCCAGCAGCCACCAGAGCTGGGCAGGGCAAACCTTCCTTAGGGGCACAGATACGCAGTATTTT.

This clonotype was seen many times. CDR3: CAISESPAGATNEQFF. CDR3 in DNA: TGTGCCATCAGTGAGTCTCCGGCGGGAGCTACTAATGAGCAGTTCTTC. The chain uses TRBV10-3 and TRBJ2-1; 7 bases fit TRBD2. The CDR3 contains 16 residues. V lost 0 bases and J lost 7; bases outside the gene matches: 9. Germline V gene data show CDR1 as ENHRY and CDR2 as SYGVKD.

V is TRBV30 and J is TRBJ2-7; 12 nucleotides match TRBD1. The CDR3 covers 15 residues. V was pared by 3 bases and J by 3 bases, with 6 bases of the junction left unmatched. From germline, CDR1 is GTSNPN and CDR2 SVGIG (reference sequence). DNA for the CDR3: TGTGCCTGGAGCGAGGGACAGGGGGCAGGCTACGAGCAGTACGTC. This sequence encodes CAWSEGQGAGYEQYV.